Below are 19 T cell receptor beta chains sequenced from a single sample in a study of T cell responses to AZD1222 COVID-19 vaccine. This table comes from immunoSEQ multiplex PCR, and its TCRdb copy is limited to in-frame clones, with some not included. The data show roughly 150,000 clones, about 92% seen once. The sequencing used peripheral blood, collected 28 days after the second AZD1222 dose. The receptors shown here come from an adult who received the AZD1222 COVID-19 vaccine.

The V gene is TRBV5-1, the J gene TRBJ1-5, with D possibly matching TRBD1 (5 bases). This CDR3 is built from 15 residues. Trimming left V 4 bases short and J 2 bases short, with 13 bases between. Germline V gene sequence: CDR1 SGHRS, CDR2 YFSETQ. CDR3 coding DNA: TGCGCCAGCAGCGCCGCGGCGGGGGGCAATCAGCCCCAGCATTTT. Its translation: CASSAAAGGNQPQHF.

The V and J genes are TRBV27 and TRBJ1-4; D possibly corresponds to TRBD1 (5 bases). V lost 2 bases to trimming and J lost 8 bases, with 15 bases between them. CDR1 and CDR2 (germline): MNHEY, SMNVEV (reference sequence). There are 15 residues in the CDR3. CDR3 DNA sequence: TGTGCCAGCAGTTTAACCGGGGGAGGAGGCGAAAAACTGTTTTTT. It is translated as CASSLTGGGGEKLFF.

The chain joins TRBV30 to TRBJ1-4, with TRBD1 identical over 7 bases. The V segment lost 6 bases and the J segment 4 bases; nucleotides outside the gene matches: 5. The CDR3 has 13 amino acids. The germline V gene encodes CDR1 GTSNPN and CDR2 SVGIG (reference sequence). CDR3 sequence (DNA): TGTGCCTGTGACAGGGATTTTAATGAAAAACTGTTTTTT. Amino acids: CACDRDFNEKLFF.

There are a few counts of this clone. The chain links TRBV7-2 to TRBJ1-1; the D is unclear. Deletions cut 7 bases from V and 1 base from J, with 10 bases between. CDR1 is SGHTA and CDR2 is FQGNSA in the germline V gene. CDR3 length: 13 amino acids. The DNA of the CDR3 is TGTGCCAGCACCCTGGGCCCGAACACTGAAGCTTTCTTT. Protein product: CASTLGPNTEAFF. Variable domain in full (rest from reference TRBV7-2 and TRBJ1-1): GAGVSQSPSNKVTEKGKDVELRCDPISGHTALYWYRQSLGQGLEFLIYFQGNSAPDKSGLPSDRFSAERTGGSVSTLTIQRTQQEDSAVYLCASTLGPNTEAFFGQGTRLTVV.

The V gene is TRBV28, the J gene TRBJ2-5, with D perhaps matching TRBD2 (6 bases). Germline CDR1 is MDHEN and CDR2 is SYDVKM. Trimming cost V 4 bases and J 7 bases, with 10 bases left between them. The CDR3 is 12 amino acids. CDR3 region: CASSSGLATQYF. The CDR3 DNA reads as TGTGCCAGCAGTTCGGGACTCGCGACCCAGTACTTC. The complete variable domain, with remaining parts taken from reference TRBV28 and TRBJ2-5, reads DVKVTQSSRYLVKRTGEKVFLECVQDMDHENMFWYRQDPGLGLRLIYFSYDVKMKEKGDIPEGYSVSREKKERFSLILESASTNQTSMYLCASSSGLATQYFGPGTRLLVL.

This chain uses TRBV7-9 with TRBJ1-1; tentative D call: TRBD1 (5 bases). The germline gives CDR1 SEHNR, CDR2 FQNEAQ (reference sequence). V lost 6 bases, J lost 1 base, and 6 bases lay in between. The CDR3 is 12 amino acids. The chain's CDR3 is CASRRGNTEAFF. The CDR3 nucleotides read TGTGCCAGCAGAAGGGGGAACACTGAAGCTTTCTTT.

V usage is TRBV28 and J usage is TRBJ1-2; D possibly corresponds to TRBD1 (5 bases). V shed 2 bases and J shed 4 bases, with 8 bases lying between them. The CDR3 extends over 13 amino acids. Germline V lookup: CDR1 MDHEN, CDR2 SYDVKM. The CDR3 region is CASSLQGSYGYTF. CDR3 nucleotides: TGTGCCAGCAGTTTACAGGGTTCCTATGGCTACACCTTC.

V is TRBV2 and J is TRBJ2-7; TRBD2 might be the D (6 bases). The CDR3 sequence is 13 residues long. The V end was cut by 6 bases, the J end by 4 bases, with 13 bases between. CDR1 is SNHLY and CDR2 is FYNNEI in the germline V gene. This CDR3 reads CASSTGREYEQYF. For the CDR3, the DNA is TGTGCCAGCAGCACCGGTCGGGAGTACGAGCAGTACTTC.

A remark on this clone: Other DNA sequences of this sample code for an identical CDR3. In nucleotides, the CDR3 is TGTGCCAGCAGCCCCGGGACAGGGTTTGAGCAGTACTTC. It is translated as CASSPGTGFEQYF. The chain employs TRBV3-1 (or the pseudogene TRBV3-2) and TRBJ2-7; 9 nucleotides line up with TRBD1. CDR3 length: 13 amino acids. Germline V CDR1 and CDR2: LGHDT, YNNKEL (reference sequence). V lost 4 bases, J lost 7 bases, and 5 bases stayed unmatched.

V usage is TRBV30 and J usage is TRBJ1-2; D gene ambiguous. Trimming shortened V by 0 bases and J by 0 bases, and 5 bases separated the two germline ends. Per the germline V gene, CDR1 is GTSNPN and CDR2 is SVGIG (reference sequence). The CDR3 is 13 amino acids. CDR3 coding DNA: TGTGCCTGGAGTGTAGAAGCTAACTATGGCTACACCTTC. This gives the protein CAWSVEANYGYTF.

The chain has TRBV9 and TRBJ1-2, with 7 bases aligning to TRBD1. The length of the CDR3 is 13 residues. Per the germline V gene, CDR1 is SGDLS and CDR2 is YYNGEE. The V and J ends lost 3 bases and 8 bases, in that order; junction bases with no gene match: 7. CDR3 residues: CASSGDRAEGYTF. CDR3 coding DNA: TGTGCCAGCAGCGGCGACAGGGCAGAAGGCTACACCTTC.

V gene TRBV27 combines with J gene TRBJ2-5, with 8 bases matching TRBD2. The junction had 7 bases not matched to a gene; V was cut back by 6 bases and J by 4 bases. The CDR3 extends over 14 amino acids. The V gene's germline CDR1 is MNHEY and CDR2 SMNVEV (reference sequence). CDR3 sequence: CASRVIRGGETQYF. The DNA of the CDR3 is TGTGCCAGCAGAGTTATCCGGGGGGGAGAGACCCAGTACTTC.

V and J are TRBV5-1 and TRBJ2-7, with D maybe TRBD1 (5 bases). V lost 0 bases to trimming and J lost 6 bases, with 10 bases between them. The CDR3 has 13 amino acids. The V gene's germline CDR1 is SGHRS and CDR2 YFSETQ. The DNA of the CDR3 is TGCGCCAGCAGCTTGGGACAGCCTGGCGAGCAGTACTTC. Amino acid sequence: CASSLGQPGEQYF.

The rearrangement links TRBV19 to TRBJ1-5; D uncertain. Trimming cost V 4 bases and J 4 bases, with 17 bases left between them. Germline V gene data show CDR1 as LNHDA and CDR2 as SQIVND (reference sequence). CDR3 length: 16 residues. The CDR3 reads CASSTSAGLGNQPQHF. CDR3 coding DNA: TGTGCCAGTAGTACGTCGGCCGGACTCGGAAATCAGCCCCAGCATTTT. The full variable domain, rest sourced from reference TRBV19 and TRBJ1-5, is DGGITQSPKYLFRKEGQNVTLSCEQNLNHDAMYWYRQDPGQGLRLIYYSQIVNDFQKGDIAEGYSVSREKKESFPLTVTSAQKNPTAFYLCASSTSAGLGNQPQHFGDGTRLSIL.

V and J are TRBV7-9 and TRBJ2-5; 10 bases match TRBD1. CDR3 length: 14 amino acids. Unmatched junction bases numbered 4, after V lost 5 bases and J lost 4 bases. Germline CDR1 and CDR2: SEHNR and FQNEAQ (reference sequence). The CDR3 DNA is TGTGCCAGCAGCGCGACAGGGGGCGGAGAGACCCAGTACTTC. It translates to CASSATGGGETQYF.

The genes are TRBV5-4 and TRBJ1-6, with a weak D call TRBD1 (6 bases). This CDR3 contains 15 residues. Germline loops: CDR1 SGHNT, CDR2 YYREEE (reference sequence). Trimming took 0 bases from V and 8 from J, leaving 12 bases between them. The CDR3 nucleotides are TGTGCCAGCAGCTTGGATGGGGGGGCGCATTCACCCCTCCACTTT. Its protein product is CASSLDGGAHSPLHF.

The chain links TRBV7-2 to TRBJ2-2; D is tentatively TRBD1 or TRBD2 (5 bases each). The CDR3 length is 16 residues. Trimming pared 2 bases from V and 1 base from J, leaving 11 bases between. Germline V gives CDR1 SGHTA, CDR2 FQGNSA. CDR3 nucleotide sequence: TGTGCCAGCAGCTTACCCGGGGCCGGGAACACCGGGGAGCTGTTTTTT. Translating gives CASSLPGAGNTGELFF.

This chain uses TRBV7-9 with TRBJ1-3; the D is unclear. V was trimmed by 2 bases and J by 4 bases, leaving 6 bases between them. CDR1 SEHNR and CDR2 FQNEAQ come from the germline V gene (reference sequence). CDR3 length: 13 residues. CDR3 DNA sequence: TGTGCCAGCAGCTTATTGTGGGGAAACACCATATATTTT. Protein product: CASSLLWGNTIYF. Filled out from reference TRBV7-9 and TRBJ1-3, the complete variable domain reads DTGVSQNPRHKITKRGQNVTFRCDPISEHNRLYWYRQTLGQGPEFLTYFQNEAQLEKSRLLSDRFSAERPKGSFSTLEIQRTEQGDSAMYLCASSLLWGNTIYFGEGSWLTVV.

The chain uses TRBV19 and TRBJ2-1, with a tentative D call TRBD2 (5 bases). CDR3 length: 13 amino acids. CDR1 is LNHDA, CDR2 SQIVND, per germline (reference sequence). The V end lost 9 bases, the J end lost 8 bases, and 17 bases lay between the germline ends. This chain's CDR3 is CASSSPGRDEQFF. CDR3 DNA: TGTGCCAGCTCGTCGCCGGGGAGAGATGAGCAGTTCTTC.